This TCR beta chain is drawn from a study of blood T cell repertoires in COVID-19. Assay: immunoSEQ multiplex PCR; the TCRdb copy retains only in-frame clones and omits some. The sample lists about 160,000 clones, 84% occurring once. CDR3 length equals 12 residues. From germline, CDR1 is MRHNA and CDR2 SNTAGT. V lost 6 bases to trimming and J lost 7 bases, with 12 bases between them. The receptor's source is a man between 18 and 29 years old with active or convalescent COVID-19. The sample consisted of peripheral blood. The chain is built from TRBV6-4 and TRBJ1-1, with a weak D call TRBD1 (5 bases). This CDR3 reads CASSFGQFEAFF. In DNA, the CDR3 is TGTGCCAGCAGCTTTGGACAATTTGAAGCTTTCTTT.